These T cell receptor beta chains were read from a single sample in a study of monozygotic twins with inflammatory bowel disease. TCRdb re-called the 5' RACE reads and shows each CDR3 protein once, DNA omitted. The ten top clones account for approximately 2%, within a sample of about 350,000 distinct CDR3 sequences. Sequenced sample: blood. Source of these receptors: a human donor with ulcerative colitis or Crohn's disease, or a healthy co-twin of an affected twin (not recorded which). The CDR3 runs from the conserved cysteine through the conserved F or W.

>TRBV27|TRBJ1-2
CASSWGGRGAYGYTF
>TRBV6-2/TRBV6-3|TRBJ2-1
CATQPQRGYNEQFF
>TRBV7-9|TRBJ2-7
CASSFGTGPYEQYF
>TRBV29-1|TRBJ2-7
CSVSAGAYEQYF
>TRBV12-3/TRBV12-4|TRBJ2-7
CASSFIVQTGKYEQYF
>TRBV11-2|TRBJ1-1
CASSLGGRSTEAFF
>TRBV20-1|TRBJ1-6
CSASGINSPLHF
>TRBV28|TRBJ2-7
CASSFPKLAGPYEQYF
>TRBV5-5|TRBJ2-7
CASSPGLASYEQYF
>TRBV20-1|TRBJ1-4
CSARVGFGVREKLFF
>TRBV6-2/TRBV6-3|TRBJ1-2
CASSGDRNYGYTF
>TRBV6-6|TRBJ1-6
CASSLGTEISPLHF
>TRBV15|TRBJ2-1
CATSRGLEQFF
>TRBV6-5|TRBJ2-2
CASKGTGGFGTGELFF
>TRBV5-1|TRBJ2-3
CASSVGQGSTDTQYF
>TRBV20-1|TRBJ1-3
CSASGSGNTIYF